The sequence of this TCR beta chain was determined in a study of blood T cells in healthy people across ages. Regarding the study as a whole: For the donors, CMV status was unknown and possibly confounded expanded clonotype changes. It was found that TCR beta diversity correlated strongly with the percentage of naive T cells.

For this clonotype: Its specificity is not known.

For the second PCR, which ran for roughly 6 to 12 cycles, a sample-barcoded 5' primer and a J-beta primer mix were used. Each cDNA was tagged by a template-switch adaptor containing 12 random nucleotides. Each CDR3 protein gets one entry after TCRdb re-called the 5' RACE reads with MiXCR. The sample has about 1.8 million distinct CDR3 sequences, around 48% seen once. Germline loops: CDR1 DFQATT, CDR2 SNEGSKA (reference sequence). This CDR3 has 14 amino acids. V lost 6 bases and J lost 4; bases outside the gene matches: 9. Input material: blood. The chain combines TRBV20-1 with TRBJ1-2; 9 nucleotides line up with TRBD1. The TCR was taken from a woman between 35 and 50 years old in good health. The DNA of the CDR3 is TGCAGTGCGACACCAACAGGGGGCGGCTATGGCTACACCTTC. Translating gives CSATPTGGGYGYTF.